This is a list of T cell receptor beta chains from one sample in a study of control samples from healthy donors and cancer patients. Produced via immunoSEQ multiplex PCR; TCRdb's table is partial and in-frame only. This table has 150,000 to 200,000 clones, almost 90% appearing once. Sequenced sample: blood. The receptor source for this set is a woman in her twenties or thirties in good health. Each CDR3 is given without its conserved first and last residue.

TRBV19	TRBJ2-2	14	AVRQTYTSNTGELF
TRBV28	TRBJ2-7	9	ASGTGDEQY
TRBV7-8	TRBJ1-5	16	ASSLGIIRDSGNQPQH
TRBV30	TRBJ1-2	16	AWSVMIAPGTGTYGYT
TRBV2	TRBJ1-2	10	ASSEVPAGYT
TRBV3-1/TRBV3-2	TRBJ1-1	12	ASSQGQGLTEAF
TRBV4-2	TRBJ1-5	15	ASSQDSVQLSNQPQH
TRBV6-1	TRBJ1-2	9	ATSEGFGYT
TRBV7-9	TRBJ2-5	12	ASSYEAGRETQY
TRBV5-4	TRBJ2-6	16	ASSARTGISSGANVLT
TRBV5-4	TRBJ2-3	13	ASSLGGGAVDTQY
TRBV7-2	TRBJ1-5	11	ASSLGLNQPQH
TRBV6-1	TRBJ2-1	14	ASSEYSGGARNEQF
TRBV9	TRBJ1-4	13	ASSPSPATNEKLF
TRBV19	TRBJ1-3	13	ASMDPGRSGNTIY
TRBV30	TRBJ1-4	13	AWSTDLGQDEKLF
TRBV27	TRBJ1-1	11	ASSLLGAVEAF
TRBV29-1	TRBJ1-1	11	SVDDYEDTEAF
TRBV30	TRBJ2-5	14	AWFFWGAGGIETQY
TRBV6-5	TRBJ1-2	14	ASSYSIGQGVYGYT
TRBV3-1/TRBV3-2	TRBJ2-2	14	ASSQVRTGGTGELF
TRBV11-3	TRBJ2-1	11	ASSLSSYNEQF
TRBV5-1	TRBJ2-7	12	ASSWSESSYEQY
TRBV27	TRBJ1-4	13	ASSLDRGTNEKLF
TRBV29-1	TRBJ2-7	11	SVRDRASDEQY
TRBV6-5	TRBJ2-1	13	ASSVLAGAHNEQF
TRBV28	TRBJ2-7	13	ASSLLPSGRYEQY
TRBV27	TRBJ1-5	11	ASSTDRYQPQH
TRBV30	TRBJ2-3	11	GIRTGRTDTQY
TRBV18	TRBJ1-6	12	ASSPQDSLTALH
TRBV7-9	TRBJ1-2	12	ASSLKGLDYGYT
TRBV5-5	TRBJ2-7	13	ASSLSGTDSYEQY
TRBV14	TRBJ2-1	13	ASSQEASPKGEQF
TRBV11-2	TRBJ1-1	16	ASSLDRRINRMNTEAF
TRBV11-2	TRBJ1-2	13	ASSPGQGSWYGYT
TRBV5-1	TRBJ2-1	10	ASSPDSRDQF
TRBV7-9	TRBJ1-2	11	ASSPGRPAGYT
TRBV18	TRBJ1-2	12	ASSPGLSTEGYT
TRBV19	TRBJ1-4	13	ASSMFHGGGEKLF
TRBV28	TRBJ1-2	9	ASSSYYGYT
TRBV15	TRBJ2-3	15	ATSRVGGRSSTDTQY
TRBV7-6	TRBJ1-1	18	ASSLAIASRQQTVNTEAF
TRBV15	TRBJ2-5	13	ATSRGLADQETQY
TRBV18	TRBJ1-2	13	ASSPPPQMHGGYT
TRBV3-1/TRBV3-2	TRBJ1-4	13	ASSQRGYRNEKLF